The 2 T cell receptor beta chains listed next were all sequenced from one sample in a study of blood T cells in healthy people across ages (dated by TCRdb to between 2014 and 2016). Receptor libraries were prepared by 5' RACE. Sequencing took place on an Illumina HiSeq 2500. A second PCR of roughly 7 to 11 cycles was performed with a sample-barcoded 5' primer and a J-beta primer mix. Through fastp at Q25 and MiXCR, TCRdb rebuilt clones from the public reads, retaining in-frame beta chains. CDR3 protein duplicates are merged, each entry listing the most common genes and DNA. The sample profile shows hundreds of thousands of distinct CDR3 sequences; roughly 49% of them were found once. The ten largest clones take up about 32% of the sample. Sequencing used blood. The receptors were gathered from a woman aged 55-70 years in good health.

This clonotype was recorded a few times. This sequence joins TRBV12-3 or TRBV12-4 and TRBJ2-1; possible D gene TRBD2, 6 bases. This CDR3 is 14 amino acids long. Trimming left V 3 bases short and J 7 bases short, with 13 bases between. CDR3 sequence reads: CASSFVGSLNEQFF. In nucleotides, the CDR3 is TGTGCCAGCAGTTTTGTCGGGAGCCTGAATGAGCAGTTCTTC.

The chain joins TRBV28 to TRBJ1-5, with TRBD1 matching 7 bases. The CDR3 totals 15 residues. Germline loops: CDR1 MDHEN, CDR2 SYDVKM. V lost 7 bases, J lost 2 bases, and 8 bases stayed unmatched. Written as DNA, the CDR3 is TGTGCCAGCATAGGGGGCAGGGGAGGCAATCAGCCCCAGCATTTT. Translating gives CASIGGRGGNQPQHF.